What follows are 15 T cell receptor beta chains derived from one specimen sequenced in a study of blood T cell repertoires in COVID-19. Measured with immunoSEQ multiplex PCR; TCRdb has only the in-frame clones, and not every one. Of approximately 300,000 clones in the sample, 85% to 90% were seen once. Sequencing was done on a sample of peripheral blood. Every receptor here comes from a woman aged 45 to 65 with COVID-19, enrolled during active disease.

This chain uses TRBV6-1 with TRBJ1-5; D is unclear. Germline CDR1 MNHNS, CDR2 SASEGT. The CDR3 consists of 14 residues. Trimming removed 1 base from V and 10 bases from J, with 14 bases in between. The CDR3 DNA follows: TGTGCCAGCAGTGAAGGCTTGGGCCGACACCCCCAGCATTTT. It encodes CASSEGLGRHPQHF.

This chain joins TRBV5-5 and TRBJ2-1; 8 bases match TRBD2. This CDR3 has 18 residues. V was pared by 4 bases and J by 4 bases, with 16 bases of the junction left unmatched. Germline V CDR1 and CDR2: SGHKS, YYEKEE (reference sequence). The CDR3 DNA is TGTGCCAGCAGCCCGATGGGTTCCGGGACTAGTAGTTACAATGAGCAGTTCTTC. It is translated as CASSPMGSGTSSYNEQFF.

CDR3 nucleotides: TGTGCCAGCAGTGCTTCTAGCGGGAGGGCCCGGGAGACCCAGTACTTC. It specifies CASSASSGRARETQYF. The rearrangement joins TRBV6-1 to TRBJ2-5; 12 positions agree with TRBD2. V lost 4 bases, J lost 5 bases, and 8 bases stayed unmatched. Per germline, CDR1 MNHNS and CDR2 SASEGT. This CDR3 is 16 amino acids long.

This clone appeared a few times. The V gene is TRBV5-4, the J gene TRBJ1-6; TRBD1 matches 11 bases. The V gene's germline CDR1 is SGHNT and CDR2 YYREEE (reference sequence). There are 14 residues in the CDR3. V dropped 10 bases and J dropped 3; count of bases not matched to a gene: 3. The CDR3 nucleotides are TGTGCCGGACAGGGGGCAGGCTATAATTCACCCCTCCACTTT. Translation gives CAGQGAGYNSPLHF.

J is TRBJ2-7 and V is TRBV5-1; a weak D match, TRBD2 (5 bases). This CDR3 has 15 amino acids. Germline-derived CDR1 and CDR2 are SGHRS and YFSETQ. V was cut by 4 bases and J by 0 bases, with 14 bases left in between. The CDR3 DNA is TGCGCCAGCAGCCCTAACCCCGGGAACTCCTACGAGCAGTACTTC. It translates to CASSPNPGNSYEQYF.

The CDR3 here is CASSPSYGEQYF. The CDR3 DNA reads TGTGCCAGCAGCCCTAGTTACGGCGAGCAGTACTTC. This rearrangement joins TRBV7-9 to TRBJ2-7; D is uncertain. The CDR3 extends over 12 amino acids. CDR1 SEHNR and CDR2 FQNEAQ come from the germline V gene (reference sequence). Trimming cost V 5 bases and J 6 bases, with 11 bases left between them.

The rearrangement joins TRBV5-5 to TRBJ2-6; 7 bases fit TRBD1. The CDR3 is 18 amino acids. CDR1 is SGHKS and CDR2 is YYEKEE in the germline V gene (reference sequence). Trimming at V came to 0 bases and at J to 0 bases, leaving 6 bases not matched to a gene. In nucleotides, the CDR3 is TGTGCCAGCAGCTTGGGGTGGGGACAGTACTCTGGGGCCAACGTCCTGACTTTC. Amino acid sequence: CASSLGWGQYSGANVLTF.

This rearrangement joins TRBV10-3 to TRBJ1-5; D is ambiguous. V was pared by 11 bases and J by 0 bases, with 11 bases between. Germline lookup yields CDR1 ENHRY and CDR2 SYGVKD. This CDR3 has 13 amino acids. CDR3 sequence (DNA): TGTGCCTCCCGGGAATATAGCAATCAGCCCCAGCATTTT. Encoded protein: CASREYSNQPQHF.

The chain is built from TRBV5-4 and TRBJ2-1; weak D call: TRBD2 (7 bases). The CDR3 is made up of 15 amino acids. Germline CDR1 is SGHNT and CDR2 is YYREEE (reference sequence). Trimming took 7 bases from V and 9 from J, leaving 23 bases between them. Here the CDR3 reads CASQLYSAGAAEQFF. Here the CDR3 DNA reads TGTGCCAGCCAGCTCTACTCGGCGGGGGCGGCTGAGCAGTTCTTC.

This chain joins TRBV2 and TRBJ1-1, with D maybe TRBD1 (5 bases). The V gene's germline CDR1 is SNHLY and CDR2 FYNNEI. Trimming pared 7 bases from V and 6 bases from J, leaving 24 bases between. The CDR3 length is 16 residues. This chain's CDR3 is CASIELAGSNFAEAFF. The CDR3, as DNA: TGTGCCAGCATCGAGTTGGCAGGGTCTAATTTCGCTGAAGCTTTCTTT.

J is TRBJ2-3 and V is TRBV5-1, with 9 bases matching TRBD2. Unmatched junction bases numbered 8, after V lost 4 bases and J lost 2 bases. This CDR3 has 16 amino acids. The germline CDR1 and CDR2 sequences are SGHRS and YFSETQ. The CDR3 nucleotides read TGCGCCAGCAGCGGGATAGTAGCGGGGGTCACAGATACGCAGTATTTT. Its translation: CASSGIVAGVTDTQYF.

The table lists this clone with a few counts. The rearrangement joins TRBV5-1 to TRBJ1-3, with D possibly matching TRBD1 (5 bases). The V gene's germline CDR1 is SGHRS and CDR2 YFSETQ. The CDR3 is 17 residues long. V lost 4 bases, J lost 1 base, and 18 bases lay in between. The CDR3, as DNA: TGCGCCAGCAGCCCGACGACAGTTGGGTCGTCTGGAAACACCATATATTTT. Amino acids: CASSPTTVGSSGNTIYF.

Only a few counts were recorded for this clone. The V and J genes are TRBV28 and TRBJ1-5, with 9 positions matching TRBD1. The CDR3 contains 17 residues. Losses at the gene ends were 5 bases for V and 0 bases for J; bases not matched to a gene: 8. Germline V lookup: CDR1 MDHEN, CDR2 SYDVKM. Here the CDR3 reads CASSTKTGGYSNQPQHF. In DNA form, the CDR3 reads TGTGCCAGCAGTACAAAGACAGGGGGGTATAGCAATCAGCCCCAGCATTTT.

The count of this clone is one. The chain joins TRBV4-1 to TRBJ1-1; D is perhaps TRBD1 (6 bases). This CDR3 region has 15 residues. The V end lost 0 bases, the J end lost 2 bases, and 10 bases lay between the germline ends. Germline V gene lookup returns CDR1 MGHRA and CDR2 YSYEKL. CDR3 region: CASSQDDRINTEAFF. The CDR3 DNA reads as TGCGCCAGCAGCCAAGACGACAGGATTAACACTGAAGCTTTCTTT.

This clone occurred once. The chain links TRBV6-5 to TRBJ1-5; 10 bases fit TRBD1. This CDR3 comprises 15 residues. Germline loops: CDR1 MNHEY, CDR2 SVGAGI. V was pared by 6 bases and J by 2 bases, with 4 bases of the junction left unmatched. The CDR3 sequence is CASSMTGGGNQPQHF. Written as DNA, the CDR3 is TGTGCCAGCAGCATGACAGGGGGCGGCAATCAGCCCCAGCATTTT.